This T cell receptor (beta chain) comes out of a study of blood T cells in healthy people across ages. This clonotype was found a few times. Its antigen is still unknown. General study points: A roughly linear age-dependent decrease characterized TCR beta diversity per million T cells.

Germline V gives CDR1 MNHEY, CDR2 SVGEGT. The V end lost 7 bases, the J end lost 4 bases, and 17 bases lay between the germline ends. The CDR3 consists of 14 residues. Using a J-beta primer mix together with a sample-barcoded 5' primer, a second PCR was run for about 6 to 11 cycles. Each cDNA molecule carried a tag from a template-switch adaptor that contained 12 random nucleotides. Using its own MiXCR run on the 5' RACE reads, TCRdb lists one record per CDR3 protein. The sample contains roughly 1,800,000 distinct CDR3 sequences, 40% to 55% of which appear only once. The receptor comes from a woman between 40 and 55 years old in good health. The material sequenced was blood. This chain joins TRBV6-2 or TRBV6-3 and TRBJ2-7; the D call may be TRBD1 or TRBD2 (6 bases each). CDR3 DNA: TGTGCCAGCAAATCCTACAGGGAGGCGTACGAGCAGTACTTC. This gives the protein CASKSYREAYEQYF.